The TCR beta chain under discussion was sequenced for a study of blood T cells in healthy people across ages. Findings of the study overall: Older individuals had lower TCR beta diversity per million T cells (the decline was roughly linear). Possibly, changes in expanded clonotypes were confounded because donor CMV status was unknown.

This clonotype occurred a few times. Its antigen is not identified. The second PCR ran roughly 7 to 12 cycles with a sample-barcoded 5' primer and J-beta primers. Every cDNA molecule bore a tag from a template-switch adaptor containing 12 random nucleotides. Researchers report that each sample yielded at least 2.5 million CDR3-containing paired-end reads. MiXCR, run by TCRdb on the 5' RACE reads, gives a single entry per CDR3 protein. The data hold roughly 410,000 distinct CDR3 sequences, with about 52% observed a single time. The sample was blood. This receptor was identified in a man aged 60 to 75 in good health.

The CDR3 protein is CASSLLASDYEQYF. As DNA, the CDR3 is TGCGCCAGCAGCTTACTAGCATCAGACTACGAGCAGTACTTC. V is TRBV5-1 and J is TRBJ2-5, with D tentatively TRBD2 (6 bases). The better agreement between TRBJ2-7 and the DNA end casts doubt on the J call. CDR3 length equals 14 residues. The germline V gene encodes CDR1 SGHRS and CDR2 YFSETQ.